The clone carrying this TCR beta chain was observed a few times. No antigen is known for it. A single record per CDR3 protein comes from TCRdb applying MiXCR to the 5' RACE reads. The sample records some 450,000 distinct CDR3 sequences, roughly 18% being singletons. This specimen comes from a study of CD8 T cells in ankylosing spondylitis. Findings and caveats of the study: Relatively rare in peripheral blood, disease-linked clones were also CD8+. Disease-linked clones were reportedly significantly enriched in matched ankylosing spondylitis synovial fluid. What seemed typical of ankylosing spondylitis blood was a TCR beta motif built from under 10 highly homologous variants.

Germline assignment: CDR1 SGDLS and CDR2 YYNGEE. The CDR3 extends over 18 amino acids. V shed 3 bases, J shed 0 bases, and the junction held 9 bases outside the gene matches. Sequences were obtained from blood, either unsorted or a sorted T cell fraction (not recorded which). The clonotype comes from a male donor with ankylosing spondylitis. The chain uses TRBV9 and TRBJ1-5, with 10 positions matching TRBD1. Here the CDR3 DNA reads TGTGCCAGCAGCGACCGGGACAGGGGACCTCATAGCAATCAGCCCCAGCATTTT. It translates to CASSDRDRGPHSNQPQHF.